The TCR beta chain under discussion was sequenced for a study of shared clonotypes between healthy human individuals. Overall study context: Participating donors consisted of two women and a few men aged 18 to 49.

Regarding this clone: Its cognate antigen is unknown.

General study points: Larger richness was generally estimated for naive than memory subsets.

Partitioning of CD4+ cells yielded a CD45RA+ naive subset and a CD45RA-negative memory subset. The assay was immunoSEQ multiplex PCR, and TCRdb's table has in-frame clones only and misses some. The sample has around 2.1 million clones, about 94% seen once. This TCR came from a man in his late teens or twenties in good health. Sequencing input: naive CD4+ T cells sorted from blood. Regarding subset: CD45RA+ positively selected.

This chain's CDR3 is CASSLGQPYTEAFF. The DNA for the CDR3 is TGTGCCAGCAGCTTGGGACAACCTTACACTGAAGCTTTCTTT. The rearrangement joins TRBV7-8 to TRBJ1-1; TRBD1 is a possible D gene (6 bases). The germline V and J ends were trimmed by 3 bases and 3 bases, with 11 bases remaining between them. This CDR3 spans 14 amino acids. The germline V gene has CDR1 SGHVS and CDR2 FQNEAQ.